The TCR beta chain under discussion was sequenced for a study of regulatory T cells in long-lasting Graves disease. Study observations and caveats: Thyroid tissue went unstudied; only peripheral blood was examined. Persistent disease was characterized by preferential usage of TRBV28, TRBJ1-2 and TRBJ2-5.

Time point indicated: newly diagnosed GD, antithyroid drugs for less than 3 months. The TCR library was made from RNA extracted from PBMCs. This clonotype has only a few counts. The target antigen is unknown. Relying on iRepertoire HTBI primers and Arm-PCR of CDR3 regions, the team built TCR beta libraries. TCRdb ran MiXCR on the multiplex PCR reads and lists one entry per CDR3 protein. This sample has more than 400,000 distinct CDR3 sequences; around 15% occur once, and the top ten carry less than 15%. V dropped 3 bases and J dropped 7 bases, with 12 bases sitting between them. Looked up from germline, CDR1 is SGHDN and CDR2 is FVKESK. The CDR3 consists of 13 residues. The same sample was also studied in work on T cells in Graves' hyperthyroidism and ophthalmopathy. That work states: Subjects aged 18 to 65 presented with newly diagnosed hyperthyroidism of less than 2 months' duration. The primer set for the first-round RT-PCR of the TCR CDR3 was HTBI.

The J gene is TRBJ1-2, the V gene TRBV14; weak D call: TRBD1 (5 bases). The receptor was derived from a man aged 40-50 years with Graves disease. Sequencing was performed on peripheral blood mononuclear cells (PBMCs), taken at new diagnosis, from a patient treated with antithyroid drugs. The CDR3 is CASSHRVISGYTF. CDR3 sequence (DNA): TGTGCCAGCAGCCACAGGGTTATTAGTGGCTACACCTTC.